This TCR beta chain was found in a study of cytomegalovirus exposure and HLA in healthy donors. Vbeta (60) and Jbeta (13) primers were used in the PCR. Sequenced by immunoSEQ multiplex PCR; TCRdb stores in-frame clones only, minus some. The sample has about 94,000 clones, just under 80% seen once. CDR3 length: 18 amino acids. Germline CDR1 and CDR2: MGHDK and SYGVNS. V shed 3 bases, J shed 1 base, and the junction held 7 bases outside the gene matches. The specimen was PBMCs. The rearrangement joins TRBV25-1 to TRBJ2-2; 11 bases line up with TRBD1. The clonotype originates from a woman aged 40-49 years in good health and CMV-seronegative. The DNA for the CDR3 is TGTGCCAGCAGTGACGGGACAGGGGGTTTGGGGAACACCGGGGAGCTGTTTTTT. As protein: CASSDGTGGLGNTGELFF.